Below, 30 T cell receptor beta chains from the same sample are listed, as sequenced in a study of T cell repertoires in cytomegalovirus infection. TCRdb passed the reads through MiXCR, listing each CDR3 protein once. Seen here are approximately 500,000 distinct CDR3 sequences, roughly 10% observed once, and the top ten hold 10%. The sample was PBMCs. The receptor source for this set is a human donor in good health (CMV status not recorded). Some clones in this sample may be carry-over from other donors' samples.

This clonotype was counted a few times. The chain uses TRBV6-1 and TRBJ1-1; no firm D call. Germline V gene lookup returns CDR1 MNHNS and CDR2 SASEGT. Between the trimmed V and J ends, which lost 5 bases and 0 bases, there was a span of 10 bases. The CDR3 runs 14 residues. CDR3 coding DNA: TGTGCCAGCAGTTTAAGCTTCTTGAACACTGAAGCTTTCTTT. It is translated as CASSLSFLNTEAFF.

Note on this clonotype: A single base separates this from a much larger clone, so it may be a read error. The rearrangement links TRBV6-5 to TRBJ1-5, with D possibly being TRBD1 (5 bases). Per the germline V gene, CDR1 is MNHEY and CDR2 is SVGAGI. This CDR3 spans 16 amino acids. The CDR3 DNA reads as TGTGCCAGCAGTTACGGACACTGGTCGGGCAATCAGCCCCAGCGTTTT. Protein sequence: CASSYGHWSGNQPQRF.

The chain has TRBV3-1 and TRBJ2-5, with TRBD1 matching over 7 bases. Germline CDR1 LGHDT, CDR2 YNNKEL (reference sequence). J gave up 4 bases and V 6 bases, and 2 bases lay outside the gene matches. The CDR3 length is 12 residues. The CDR3: CASRNRGETQYF. CDR3 DNA sequence: TGTGCCAGCAGGAACAGGGGAGAGACCCAGTACTTC.

In this sample, this clonotype turned up many times. The chain couples TRBV6-1 to TRBJ2-5, with 7 bases fitting TRBD2. The germline V gene encodes CDR1 MNHNS and CDR2 SASEGT. After removal of 7 bases from V and 5 bases from J, the junction contained 10 bases not matched to a gene. The CDR3 loop spans 14 amino acids. The CDR3 here is CASKVRGLWETQYF. The CDR3 nucleotides are TGTGCCAGCAAAGTCCGGGGACTATGGGAGACCCAGTACTTC.

This clonotype was picked up many times. This chain links TRBV15 with TRBJ2-1; D possibly corresponds to TRBD2 (6 bases). Between the trimmed V and J ends, which lost 0 bases and 7 bases, there was a span of 16 bases. This CDR3 comprises 16 residues. Germline loops: CDR1 LNHNV, CDR2 YYDKDF (reference sequence). Here the CDR3 reads CATSRDRRLVGNEQFF. The CDR3 DNA is TGTGCCACCAGCAGAGATCGTCGACTAGTGGGAAATGAGCAGTTCTTC.

A few counts support this clonotype. V is TRBV9 and J is TRBJ2-1; D is possibly TRBD1 (6 bases). The CDR3 is 17 residues long. V was cut by 1 base and J by 4 bases, with 18 bases left in between. Germline CDR1 reads SGDLS; CDR2 reads YYNGEE. CDR3 amino acids: CASSVRPGPRGYNEQFF. The CDR3, as DNA: TGTGCCAGCAGCGTACGACCGGGGCCTAGGGGGTACAATGAGCAGTTCTTC.

There are many counts of this clonotype. The chain joins TRBV5-1 to TRBJ1-5, with D possibly matching TRBD1 (6 bases). Germline-derived CDR1 and CDR2 are SGHRS and YFSETQ. The CDR3 has 19 residues. Trimming cost V 4 bases and J 2 bases, with 25 bases left between them. CDR3 in amino acids: CASSPQPTTGPARNQPQHF. CDR3 nucleotides: TGCGCCAGCAGCCCTCAACCTACCACAGGGCCTGCTCGCAATCAGCCCCAGCATTTT.

This clonotype was counted a few times. The genes are TRBV5-4 and TRBJ2-1, with 7 bases that match TRBD1. The CDR3 has 16 residues. V lost 6 bases, J lost 5 bases, and 14 bases stayed unmatched. Germline CDR1 SGHNT, CDR2 YYREEE (reference sequence). The CDR3 sequence is CASNPTGTNPNNEQFF. For the CDR3, the DNA is TGTGCCAGCAACCCGACAGGGACCAATCCCAACAATGAGCAGTTCTTC.

This clonotype was detected many times. CDR3 loop: CASSTVRGGETQYF. CDR3 bases: TGTGCCAGCAGCACGGTCAGGGGGGGGGAGACCCAGTACTTC. This chain joins TRBV7-8 and TRBJ2-5, with D perhaps matching TRBD1 or TRBD2 (7 bases each). Trimming pared 5 bases from V and 5 bases from J, leaving 15 bases between. Germline V gives CDR1 SGHVS, CDR2 FQNEAQ. The CDR3 is 14 amino acids.

This clonotype came up many times. V and J are TRBV29-1 and TRBJ2-7, with TRBD2 as a possible D gene (6 bases). V dropped 1 base and J dropped 4 bases, with 14 bases sitting between them. CDR3 size: 14 residues. Germline-derived CDR1 and CDR2 are SQVTM and ANQGSEA. The CDR3 loop is CSVEANQAGYEQYF. The CDR3 region has the DNA TGCAGCGTTGAAGCCAACCAGGCGGGGTACGAGCAGTACTTC.

In DNA, the CDR3 is TGTGCCAGCAGTGAAGCAGGGGCAACTGAAGCTTTCTTT. Translated: CASSEAGATEAFF. V usage is TRBV25-1 and J usage is TRBJ1-1, with D possibly TRBD1 on 6 matching bases. Per the germline V gene, CDR1 is MGHDK and CDR2 is SYGVNS. The ends were cut back, 2 bases at V and 5 bases at J, with 9 bases in the middle. CDR3 length: 13 amino acids. Full variable domain (rest looked up from reference TRBV25-1 and TRBJ1-1): EADIYQTPRYLVIGTGKKITLECSQTMGHDKMYWYQQDPGMELHLIHYSYGVNSTEKGDLSSESTVSRIRTEHFPLTLESARPSHTSQYLCASSEAGATEAFFGQGTRLTVV.

The chain carries TRBV20-1 and TRBJ1-2, with D unresolved. The CDR3 consists of 16 residues. Trimming pared 6 bases from V and 2 bases from J, leaving 22 bases between. From germline, CDR1 is DFQATT and CDR2 SNEGSKA (reference sequence). The CDR3 coding sequence is TGCAGTGCCCCTGATCTAGACGGAGGAATAAACTATGGCTACACCTTC. Its protein is CSAPDLDGGINYGYTF.

The V and J genes are TRBV5-1 and TRBJ1-1; a possible D gene is TRBD1 (5 bases). Germline CDR1 is SGHRS and CDR2 is YFSETQ. The V and J ends lost 4 bases and 4 bases respectively, with 17 bases between them. The CDR3 contains 15 residues. The CDR3 DNA is TGCGCCAGCAGCCTGACGACAAGGGGCCCCACTGAAGCTTTCTTT. As protein: CASSLTTRGPTEAFF.

This clonotype was counted ten times or more. The chain recombines TRBV3-1 with TRBJ2-1, with D uncertain. CDR1 is LGHDT and CDR2 is YNNKEL in the germline V gene (reference sequence). The CDR3 is made up of 15 amino acids. Deletions cut 3 bases from V and 0 bases from J, with 9 bases between. Here the CDR3 DNA reads TGTGCCAGCAGCCACAGAAGGAGCTCCTACAATGAGCAGTTCTTC. Encoded protein: CASSHRRSSYNEQFF.

The chain employs TRBV7-9 and TRBJ1-4; TRBD1 might be the D (5 bases). This CDR3 spans 17 amino acids. CDR1 is SEHNR, CDR2 FQNEAQ, per germline (reference sequence). V shed 4 bases and J shed 0 bases, with 15 bases lying between them. For the CDR3, the DNA is TGTGCCAGCAGCTCCGGGGTAAAAGGGGCAACTAATGAAAAACTGTTTTTT. Amino acid sequence: CASSSGVKGATNEKLFF.

This clonotype came up many times. The chain couples TRBV10-3 to TRBJ1-1; possibly TRBD1 for D (5 bases). Germline-derived CDR1 and CDR2 are ENHRY and SYGVKD. There are 14 residues in the CDR3. The V end lost 4 bases, the J end lost 0 bases, and 9 bases lay between the germline ends. The CDR3 spells CAISVRDLNTEAFF. The CDR3 DNA follows: TGTGCCATCAGTGTGAGGGACCTGAACACTGAAGCTTTCTTT.

This clonotype appeared many times. This chain links TRBV7-3 with TRBJ2-3; the match to TRBD1 covers 8 bases. Germline CDR1 is SGHTA and CDR2 is FQGTGA. The CDR3 is 16 amino acids. V was pared by 5 bases and J by 1 base, with 8 bases of the junction left unmatched. The CDR3 DNA is TGTGCCAGCAGCATGGACAGGGCAGGAGGCACAGATACGCAGTATTTT. This sequence encodes CASSMDRAGGTDTQYF.

In this sample, this clonotype turned up many times. The chain employs TRBV4-1 and TRBJ2-5; tentative D call: TRBD2 (5 bases). The V gene lost 1 base and the J gene lost 0 bases, with 12 bases spanning the gap. The CDR3 runs 16 residues. Germline CDR1 reads MGHRA; CDR2 reads YSYEKL. The CDR3 here is CASSQGLDWYQETQYF. The CDR3 DNA reads as TGCGCCAGCAGCCAAGGATTGGACTGGTACCAAGAGACCCAGTACTTC.

This clonotype was recorded many times. The rearrangement links TRBV28 to TRBJ1-6; D is uncertain. Germline V CDR1 and CDR2: MDHEN, SYDVKM. This CDR3 has 14 residues. V dropped 2 bases and J dropped 5 bases, with 7 bases sitting between them. The CDR3 sequence is CASSLRNDNSPLHF. CDR3 coding DNA: TGTGCCAGCAGTTTAAGAAATGATAATTCACCCCTCCACTTT.

This clonotype was found many times. The CDR3 region is CASSPRFSTSSYF. CDR3 sequence (DNA): TGTGCCAGCAGTCCCAGGTTTTCTACTTCGTCGTACTTC. The chain links TRBV27 to TRBJ2-7; no clear D gene. The germline CDR1 and CDR2 sequences are MNHEY and SMNVEV (reference sequence). This CDR3 contains 13 residues. Trimming cost V 5 bases and J 12 bases, with 20 bases left between them.

This clonotype turned up a few times. The rearrangement joins TRBV30 to TRBJ2-1; 14 bases line up with TRBD2. CDR3 length equals 15 residues. The ends lost 3 bases at V and 9 bases at J; junction bases unmatched: 7. Germline CDR1 is GTSNPN and CDR2 is SVGIG (reference sequence). CDR3 amino acids: CAWRPGLAGVGEQFF. In DNA, the CDR3 is TGTGCCTGGAGGCCGGGACTAGCGGGAGTAGGTGAGCAGTTCTTC.

The genes are TRBV5-6 and TRBJ2-3; D perhaps matches TRBD1 (6 bases). Germline CDR1 reads SGHDT; CDR2 reads YYEEEE. Trimming removed 0 bases at V and 6 bases at J, with 11 bases between. The CDR3 runs to 14 residues. CDR3 loop: CASSLGTVRDTQYF. The CDR3, as DNA: TGTGCCAGCAGCTTGGGGACAGTAAGGGATACGCAGTATTTT.

This clonotype was counted many times. The chain is built from TRBV12-3 or TRBV12-4 and TRBJ2-5; TRBD2 matches at 12 bases. Trimming removed 6 bases from V and 5 bases from J; junction bases left unmatched: 7. CDR3 length equals 15 residues. DNA for the CDR3: TGTGCCAGCAGCCCTAGCGGGAGGGCCTGGGAGACCCAGTACTTC. This translates into CASSPSGRAWETQYF.

This clonotype was recorded many times. CDR3 protein: CASNRGLGQPQHF. For the CDR3, the DNA is TGTGCCAGCAACAGGGGGTTAGGTCAGCCCCAGCATTTT. The rearrangement links TRBV6-2 or TRBV6-3 to TRBJ1-5; 8 nucleotides match TRBD1. Germline CDR1 reads MNHEY; CDR2 reads SVGEGT. The V gene end was trimmed by 7 bases and the J gene end by 6 bases; junction bases not matched to a gene: 5. The CDR3 loop spans 13 amino acids.

This clonotype came up many times. V is TRBV27 and J is TRBJ2-7; 11 bases align to TRBD2. Germline loops: CDR1 MNHEY, CDR2 SMNVEV (reference sequence). The CDR3 sequence is 15 residues long. Unmatched junction bases numbered 3, after V lost 2 bases and J lost 3 bases. The CDR3 region is CASSLGTSGVYEQYF. CDR3 bases: TGTGCCAGCAGTTTAGGGACTAGCGGAGTCTACGAGCAGTACTTC.

Turning to this clonotype: A read error may be the cause here, since a much bigger clone is one base away. The V gene is TRBV5-1, the J gene TRBJ1-2; D is possibly TRBD1 (5 bases). Germline V CDR1 and CDR2: SGHRS, YFSETQ. The CDR3 runs 12 residues. CDR3 bases: TGCGCCGGCAGCTTAGGGGTTGCTGGCTACACCTTC. Protein: CAGSLGVAGYTF.

This clonotype was recorded at least ten times. J is TRBJ1-4 and V is TRBV28, with D uncertain. Per germline, CDR1 MDHEN and CDR2 SYDVKM. Trimming stripped 5 bases from V and 0 bases from J, with 19 bases between. The CDR3 covers 18 residues. The CDR3 loop is CASSHLSAQWTTNEKLFF. The CDR3, as DNA: TGTGCCAGCAGTCATCTCTCAGCGCAATGGACAACTAATGAAAAACTGTTTTTT.

The chain combines TRBV12-3 or TRBV12-4 with TRBJ1-3; possible D gene TRBD1, 5 bases. The CDR3 totals 14 residues. The ends were cut back, 6 bases at V and 4 bases at J, with 13 bases in the middle. CDR3 in amino acids: CASSPRGLGNTIYF. CDR3 nucleotide sequence: TGTGCCAGCAGCCCAAGGGGCCTCGGAAACACCATATATTTT.

This rearrangement joins TRBV7-9 to TRBJ2-7; 11 bases align to TRBD1. Germline loops: CDR1 SEHNR, CDR2 FQNEAQ (reference sequence). V shed 7 bases, J shed 7 bases, and the junction held 9 bases outside the gene matches. The CDR3 covers 14 residues. CDR3: CASTSGTGGMEQYF. DNA of the CDR3: TGTGCCAGCACCTCCGGGACAGGGGGTATGGAGCAGTACTTC.

V gene TRBV6-1 combines with J gene TRBJ2-1, with TRBD2 matching 13 bases. V trimming: 6 bases; J trimming: 5 bases; junction bases outside the gene matches: 4. The V gene's germline CDR1 is MNHNS and CDR2 SASEGT. The length of the CDR3 is 15 residues. CDR3 in amino acids: CASRGLAGRDNEQFF. CDR3 sequence (DNA): TGTGCCAGCAGGGGACTAGCGGGAAGGGACAATGAGCAGTTCTTC.